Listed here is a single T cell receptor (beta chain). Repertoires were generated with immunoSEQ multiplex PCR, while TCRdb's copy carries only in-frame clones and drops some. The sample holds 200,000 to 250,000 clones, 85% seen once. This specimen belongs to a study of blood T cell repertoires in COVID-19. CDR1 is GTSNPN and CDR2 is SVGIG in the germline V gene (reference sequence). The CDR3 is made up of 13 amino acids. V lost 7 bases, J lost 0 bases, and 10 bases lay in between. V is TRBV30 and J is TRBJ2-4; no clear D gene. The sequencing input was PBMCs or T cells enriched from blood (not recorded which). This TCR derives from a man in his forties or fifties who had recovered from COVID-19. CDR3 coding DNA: TGTGCCTTCAGTCCAGTAGCCAAAAACATTCAGTACTTC. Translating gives CAFSPVAKNIQYF.